This T cell receptor beta chain was recovered during a study of T cell responses to AZD1222 COVID-19 vaccine. Study-level results: The breadth and depth of Spike-specific TCRs increased once two AZD1222 doses had been given. Donors, mostly white British, included more females; clonal diversity was possibly underestimated.

The length of the CDR3 is 15 residues. V trimming: 5 bases; J trimming: 3 bases; junction bases outside the gene matches: 8. Germline CDR1 SEHNR, CDR2 FQNEAQ (reference sequence). Measured with immunoSEQ multiplex PCR; TCRdb has only the in-frame clones, and not every one. The sample records some 140,000 clones, around 85% being singletons. On this clone: Its antigen is unknown.

This specimen was peripheral blood, taken 28 days after the second dose of the MenACWY control vaccine. The J gene is TRBJ2-7, the V gene TRBV7-9; 9 bases are a match to TRBD1. This clonotype was obtained from an adult who received the MenACWY meningococcal vaccine as a control. The CDR3 here is CASSVNRDRDYEQYF. The CDR3 DNA sequence: TGTGCCAGCAGCGTGAATCGGGACAGGGACTACGAGCAGTACTTC. Supplemented by reference TRBV7-9 and TRBJ2-7, the full variable domain reads DTGVSQNPRHKITKRGQNVTFRCDPISEHNRLYWYRQTLGQGPEFLTYFQNEAQLEKSRLLSDRFSAERPKGSFSTLEIQRTEQGDSAMYLCASSVNRDRDYEQYFGPGTRLTVT.